These 9 T cell receptor beta chains were sequenced from one sample in a study of blood T cells in healthy people across ages. Next came a second PCR, run for about 7 to 12 cycles, which used a sample-barcoded 5' primer along with a J-beta primer mix. Using its own MiXCR run on the 5' RACE reads, TCRdb lists one record per CDR3 protein. The sample shows just under 550,000 distinct CDR3 sequences, approximately 25% of them seen only once. These same data were also listed under a study on T cells of mothers and their children.

The source material was blood. The receptors here all came from a boy aged 5 to 17 in good health.

The V call is TRBV28, the J call TRBJ2-1, with TRBD2 identical over 10 bases. This CDR3 comprises 16 residues. The J segment lost 2 bases and the V segment lost 3 bases, leaving 4 bases of the junction unmatched. Germline V lookup: CDR1 MDHEN, CDR2 SYDVKM. This chain's CDR3 is CASSFSGGLTYNEQFF. CDR3 nucleotides: TGTGCCAGCAGTTTTAGCGGGGGGCTCACCTACAATGAGCAGTTCTTC.

The chain links TRBV16 to TRBJ1-3; a possible D gene is TRBD1 (5 bases). The CDR3 has 15 amino acids. Germline V gene data show CDR1 as KGHSY and CDR2 as FQNENV. V lost 2 bases to trimming and J lost 0 bases, with 8 bases between them. CDR3 region: CASSQSRASGNTIYF. DNA of the CDR3: TGTGCCAGCAGCCAAAGCAGGGCCTCTGGAAACACCATATATTTT.

The chain uses TRBV12-3 or TRBV12-4 and TRBJ2-5; D tentatively reads TRBD1 or TRBD2 (5 bases each). The CDR3 covers 15 residues. The germline V and J ends were trimmed by 4 bases and 1 base, with 13 bases remaining between them. Here the CDR3 reads CASSWTGTPQETQYF. CDR3 nucleotide sequence: TGTGCCAGCAGTTGGACCGGGACGCCCCAAGAGACCCAGTACTTC.

The chain couples TRBV5-1 to TRBJ2-7, with a tentative D call TRBD1 (5 bases). Germline CDR1 is SGHRS and CDR2 is YFSETQ. Trimming removed 2 bases at V and 0 bases at J, with 12 bases between. CDR3 length: 15 residues. The CDR3 protein is CASSFLDTSSYEQYF. DNA for the CDR3: TGCGCCAGCAGCTTCCTGGACACCAGCTCCTACGAGCAGTACTTC. The complete variable domain, with remaining parts taken from reference TRBV5-1 and TRBJ2-7, reads KAGVTQTPRYLIKTRGQQVTLSCSPISGHRSVSWYQQTPGQGLQFLFEYFSETQRNKGNFPGRFSGRQFSNSRSEMNVSTLELGDSALYLCASSFLDTSSYEQYFGPGTRLTVT.

V usage is TRBV12-3 or TRBV12-4 and J usage is TRBJ2-1; no reliable D call. There are 11 residues in the CDR3. V lost 3 bases to trimming and J lost 8 bases, with 5 bases between them. The CDR3 sequence: CASSFSHEQFF. In DNA form, the CDR3 reads TGTGCCAGCAGTTTTAGCCATGAGCAGTTCTTC.

V gene TRBV9 combines with J gene TRBJ2-3, with a weak D call TRBD2 (6 bases). The CDR3 consists of 15 residues. Germline V gene sequence: CDR1 SGDLS, CDR2 YYNGEE. The V end lost 0 bases, the J end lost 4 bases, and 12 bases lay between the germline ends. CDR3 nucleotides: TGTGCCAGCAGCGTAGTGGGGGGAATGGCAGATACGCAGTATTTT. It is translated as CASSVVGGMADTQYF. Supplemented by reference TRBV9 and TRBJ2-3, the full variable domain reads DSGVTQTPKHLITATGQRVTLRCSPRSGDLSVYWYQQSLDQGLQFLIQYYNGEERAKGNILERFSAQQFPDLHSELNLSSLELGDSALYFCASSVVGGMADTQYFGPGTRLTVL.

In its sample, this clonotype was seen many times. The chain has TRBV7-2 and TRBJ1-6, with 8 bases lining up with TRBD1. V was pared by 3 bases and J by 10 bases, with 8 bases of the junction left unmatched. Looked up from germline, CDR1 is SGHTA and CDR2 is FQGNSA. The CDR3 length is 15 residues. DNA of the CDR3: TGTGCCAGCAGCTTTTCAGCCAGGGGGCGATCACCCCTCCACTTT. Amino acid sequence: CASSFSARGRSPLHF.

This chain links TRBV3-1 with TRBJ2-4, with TRBD1 as a possible D gene (6 bases). Per germline, CDR1 LGHDT and CDR2 YNNKEL (reference sequence). The CDR3 loop spans 14 amino acids. V was pared by 11 bases and J by 6 bases, with 20 bases between. The CDR3 nucleotides are TGTGCCGGCACTCCAGATATAGGGGGAAACATTCAGTACTTC. This translates into CAGTPDIGGNIQYF.

The chain is built from TRBV4-3 and TRBJ1-1; the D gene is possibly TRBD1 (6 bases). V was shortened by 4 bases and J by 10 bases, with 22 bases between the two germline ends. CDR3 length: 15 residues. The germline CDR1 and CDR2 sequences are LGHNA and YSLEER. CDR3 amino acids: CASSLTRAGASGAFF. The DNA of the CDR3 is TGCGCCAGCAGCCTAACACGCGCAGGGGCATCAGGAGCTTTCTTT.